The 32 T cell receptor beta chains presented below share a single source sample, sequenced in a study of vaccination and CD4 T cells after COVID-19. Time point specified: late sampling 161 to 241 days after vaccination in three convalescent patients. TCRdb called the PCR reads again in MiXCR, with one record for every CDR3 protein. There are about 29,000 distinct CDR3 sequences in the sample; approximately 49% occur only once, and 5.8% lies in the top ten. The input for sequencing was CD4+ T cells from blood, taken about 7 months after SARS-CoV-2 vaccination. Receptors were obtained from a human donor who had recovered from COVID-19.

The chain couples TRBV6-2 or TRBV6-3 to TRBJ2-7; possibly TRBD1 for D (6 bases). The CDR3 spans 11 residues. The germline V gene encodes CDR1 MNHEY and CDR2 SVGEGT. V lost 10 bases, J lost 5 bases, and 12 bases lay in between. This CDR3 reads CATQGFNEQYF. In DNA, the CDR3 is TGTGCCACACAGGGATTCAACGAGCAGTACTTC.

V and J are TRBV7-9 and TRBJ2-5, with D possibly TRBD2 on 6 matching bases. The CDR3 has 17 amino acids. The germline CDR1 and CDR2 sequences are SEHNR and FQNEAQ (reference sequence). V was pared by 3 bases and J by 2 bases, with 19 bases between. CDR3 DNA sequence: TGTGCCAGCAGCTTCGTCGGCGGGACTCCCTCACAAGAGACCCAGTACTTC. Amino acid sequence: CASSFVGGTPSQETQYF. The full variable domain, with the rest looked up from reference TRBV7-9 and TRBJ2-5, is DTGVSQNPRHKITKRGQNVTFRCDPISEHNRLYWYRQTLGQGPEFLTYFQNEAQLEKSRLLSDRFSAERPKGSFSTLEIQRTEQGDSAMYLCASSFVGGTPSQETQYFGPGTRLLVL.

This clonotype has only a few counts. The CDR3 region is CASSGTTTDRFYGYTF. The CDR3 DNA is TGTGCCAGCAGTGGGACCACTACGGACCGCTTCTATGGCTACACCTTC. This rearrangement joins TRBV25-1 to TRBJ1-2; D not resolved. V lost 4 bases and J lost 4, with 19 bases in between. CDR1 MGHDK and CDR2 SYGVNS come from the germline V gene. The CDR3 loop spans 16 amino acids.

In its sample, this clonotype was seen a few times. The CDR3, as DNA: TGTGCCAGCAGTCGACAGGGAGGGCTCGCAGATACGCAGTATTTT. As protein: CASSRQGGLADTQYF. The chain uses TRBV6-1 and TRBJ2-3; D possibly uses TRBD1 or TRBD2 (7 bases each). Trimming removed 5 bases from V and 4 bases from J, with 16 bases in between. Germline assignment: CDR1 MNHNS and CDR2 SASEGT. This CDR3 has 15 amino acids.

The rearrangement joins TRBV10-3 to TRBJ2-3; D unclear. The germline V and J ends were trimmed by 7 bases and 4 bases, with 6 bases remaining between them. The CDR3 extends over 11 amino acids. CDR1 is ENHRY, CDR2 SYGVKD, per germline. The CDR3 loop is CAINGADTQYF. Written as DNA, the CDR3 is TGTGCCATCAATGGTGCAGATACGCAGTATTTT.

The V call is TRBV7-9, the J call TRBJ2-2; TRBD2 matches at 15 bases. CDR3 length: 22 amino acids. Trimming removed 4 bases from V and 3 bases from J; junction bases left unmatched: 18. In germline, CDR1 is SEHNR, CDR2 FQNEAQ (reference sequence). The CDR3 spells CASSSITPNGLAGGGYTGELFF. The CDR3 DNA follows: TGTGCCAGCAGCTCCATCACCCCAAACGGACTAGCGGGAGGGGGGTACACCGGGGAGCTGTTTTTT.

The V call is TRBV25-1, the J call TRBJ2-3; 7 bases align to TRBD2. V was pared by 3 bases and J by 2 bases, with 11 bases of the junction left unmatched. Looked up from germline, CDR1 is MGHDK and CDR2 is SYGVNS. This CDR3 contains 17 residues. The CDR3 spells CASSDSPSGSFTDTQYF. The CDR3 coding sequence is TGTGCCAGCAGTGATAGCCCTAGCGGAAGTTTCACAGATACGCAGTATTTT.

The rearrangement links TRBV19 to TRBJ1-1; 7 nucleotides align to TRBD1. Germline loops: CDR1 LNHDA, CDR2 SQIVND (reference sequence). V shed 4 bases, J shed 1 base, and the junction held 6 bases outside the gene matches. The CDR3 is 15 amino acids. The CDR3: CASSTDDRANTEAFF. The CDR3 DNA reads TGTGCCAGTAGTACCGACGACAGGGCGAACACTGAAGCTTTCTTT.

This clonotype was counted a few times. For the CDR3, the DNA is TGTGCCAGCAGCTTAGCGGGACAGGGGAATTTTCCTGGGGCCAACGTCCTGACTTTC. It yields the protein CASSLAGQGNFPGANVLTF. The rearrangement links TRBV7-2 to TRBJ2-6, with 10 positions matching TRBD1. The trim removed 0 bases at V and 2 bases at J, leaving 7 bases unmatched. CDR3 length: 19 residues. Germline CDR1 SGHTA, CDR2 FQGNSA.

This sequence joins TRBV6-1 and TRBJ2-7; D is perhaps TRBD1 (5 bases). The CDR3 has 14 amino acids. Trimming shortened V by 6 bases and J by 2 bases, and 14 bases separated the two germline ends. Germline CDR1 and CDR2: MNHNS and SASEGT. CDR3 loop: CASRDDRHTYEQYF. DNA of the CDR3: TGTGCCAGCAGGGACGACAGACACACCTACGAGCAGTACTTC.

The chain uses TRBV24-1 and TRBJ1-5; a possible D gene is TRBD1 (5 bases). Germline lookup yields CDR1 KGHDR and CDR2 SFDVKD. The ends were cut back, 2 bases at V and 9 bases at J, with 10 bases in the middle. The CDR3 length is 13 residues. In DNA, the CDR3 is TGTGCCACCAGTGATTGGACAAGTTGGCCCCAGCATTTT. This sequence encodes CATSDWTSWPQHF.

This chain joins TRBV28 and TRBJ2-7, with D unresolved. Germline V gives CDR1 MDHEN, CDR2 SYDVKM. Deletions cut 2 bases from V and 5 bases from J, with 16 bases between. The CDR3 runs 15 residues. The CDR3: CASSLHQSGLDEQYF. The DNA of the CDR3 is TGTGCCAGCAGTTTACATCAGTCAGGCCTCGACGAGCAGTACTTC.

The chain couples TRBV28 to TRBJ2-7; 9 nucleotides agree with TRBD2. Unmatched junction bases numbered 15, after V lost 7 bases and J lost 2 bases. This CDR3 is 17 amino acids long. Germline V gives CDR1 MDHEN, CDR2 SYDVKM. This chain's CDR3 is CASTQRPSGKRTYEQYF. In nucleotides, the CDR3 is TGTGCCAGCACCCAGCGGCCTAGCGGGAAAAGAACCTACGAGCAGTACTTC.

This clonotype was seen more than once but under ten times. This chain connects TRBV15 to TRBJ2-6; the D is unclear. The CDR3 runs to 18 residues. The V and J ends lost 0 bases and 0 bases respectively, with 12 bases between them. Looked up from germline, CDR1 is LNHNV and CDR2 is YYDKDF (reference sequence). The CDR3 loop reads CATSRDQMLYSGANVLTF. For the CDR3, the DNA is TGTGCCACCAGCAGAGATCAAATGCTTTACTCTGGGGCCAACGTCCTGACTTTC.

The chain links TRBV6-2 or TRBV6-3 to TRBJ2-1; 11 nucleotides agree with TRBD2. J lost 5 bases, V lost 6 bases, and 9 bases had no gene match. This CDR3 has 16 residues. Germline V lookup: CDR1 MNHEY, CDR2 SVGEGT. For the CDR3, the DNA is TGTGCCAGCAGCTCCCGACTAGCGGGAACCCACAATGAGCAGTTCTTC. Amino acids: CASSSRLAGTHNEQFF.

The J gene is TRBJ2-7, the V gene TRBV6-1; the D gene is possibly TRBD1 (6 bases). Germline V gives CDR1 MNHNS, CDR2 SASEGT. CDR3 length: 17 residues. The V gene lost 2 bases and the J gene lost 6 bases, with 23 bases spanning the gap. The CDR3 DNA is TGTGCCAGCAGTGAACGATTCAGTCAGGGGCTCCTGAGCGAGCAGTACTTC. This encodes CASSERFSQGLLSEQYF.

This clonotype was recorded a few times. This chain joins TRBV27 and TRBJ1-6; D is undetermined. The V end was cut by 6 bases, the J end by 10 bases, with 16 bases between. The germline gives CDR1 MNHEY, CDR2 SMNVEV (reference sequence). The CDR3 totals 14 residues. The CDR3 region has the DNA TGTGCCAGCAGCATGACGTTAAGGAGATCACCCCTCCACTTT. Translation: CASSMTLRRSPLHF.

This chain links TRBV7-6 with TRBJ2-3; the match to TRBD2 covers 10 bases. The junction had 6 bases not matched to a gene; V was cut back by 3 bases and J by 0 bases. The CDR3 is made up of 17 amino acids. Germline CDR1 and CDR2: SGHVS and FNYEAQ. The CDR3 nucleotides are TGTGCCAGCAGCTTGGGAACTAGCGGGGCGAGCACAGATACGCAGTATTTT. Translation: CASSLGTSGASTDTQYF.

The chain is built from TRBV19 and TRBJ2-1; D is possibly TRBD2 (6 bases). The CDR3 totals 14 residues. Trimming shortened V by 4 bases and J by 9 bases, and 16 bases separated the two germline ends. CDR1 and CDR2 (germline): LNHDA, SQIVND (reference sequence). The chain's CDR3 is CASSKGGIGAEQFF. The CDR3 DNA sequence: TGTGCCAGTAGTAAAGGCGGGATCGGCGCTGAGCAGTTCTTC.

The chain has TRBV27 and TRBJ1-5; 11 bases agree with TRBD1. Unmatched junction bases numbered 2, after V lost 4 bases and J lost 6 bases. CDR1 is MNHEY and CDR2 is SMNVEV in the germline V gene (reference sequence). The CDR3 loop spans 14 amino acids. CDR3 residues: CASSWDRGSQPQHF. The CDR3 nucleotides are TGTGCCAGCAGTTGGGACAGGGGGTCTCAGCCCCAGCATTTT.

The chain combines TRBV7-2 with TRBJ2-5; TRBD1 is a possible D gene (5 bases). V dropped 5 bases and J dropped 0 bases, with 10 bases sitting between them. CDR1 and CDR2 (germline): SGHTA, FQGNSA. The CDR3 is made up of 14 amino acids. In nucleotides, the CDR3 is TGTGCCAGCAGCCGGACAATGTACCAAGAGACCCAGTACTTC. Protein: CASSRTMYQETQYF.

The chain employs TRBV28 and TRBJ1-5; D ambiguous. The V end was cut by 6 bases, the J end by 4 bases, with 13 bases between. This CDR3 spans 14 amino acids. Looked up from germline, CDR1 is MDHEN and CDR2 is SYDVKM. CDR3 residues: CASSSQIVNQPQHF. In DNA, the CDR3 is TGTGCCAGCAGCAGTCAGATTGTGAATCAGCCCCAGCATTTT. Full variable domain (remainder filled in from reference TRBV28 and TRBJ1-5): DVKVTQSSRYLVKRTGEKVFLECVQDMDHENMFWYRQDPGLGLRLIYFSYDVKMKEKGDIPEGYSVSREKKERFSLILESASTNQTSMYLCASSSQIVNQPQHFGDGTRLSIL.

The chain has TRBV7-6 and TRBJ2-7, with TRBD1 matching 10 bases. Germline CDR1 and CDR2: SGHVS and FNYEAQ. The CDR3 totals 14 residues. Trimming cost V 4 bases and J 3 bases; bases outside gene matches: 3. CDR3 sequence: CASSWGQGFYEQYF. CDR3 DNA: TGTGCCAGCAGCTGGGGACAGGGGTTCTACGAGCAGTACTTC.

The rearrangement uses TRBV20-1 and TRBJ2-7, with 8 bases lining up with TRBD2. CDR3 length: 14 residues. Germline V CDR1 and CDR2: DFQATT, SNEGSKA (reference sequence). V lost 6 bases to trimming and J lost 0 bases; unmatched junction nucleotides: 7. The CDR3 loop reads CSALSGKNSYEQYF. In DNA, the CDR3 is TGCAGTGCCCTTAGCGGGAAGAACTCCTACGAGCAGTACTTC.

The rearrangement uses TRBV18 and TRBJ2-7; D may be TRBD1 (5 bases). Germline V gives CDR1 KGHSH, CDR2 LQKENI. CDR3 length: 15 residues. The ends were cut back, 3 bases at V and 3 bases at J, with 15 bases in the middle. The CDR3 coding sequence is TGTGCCAGCTCACCTGGGGCAGGCGACTTCTACGAGCAGTACTTC. The encoded protein is CASSPGAGDFYEQYF.

The chain links TRBV28 to TRBJ1-6; no definite D call. This CDR3 has 15 amino acids. The ends were cut back, 6 bases at V and 5 bases at J, with 14 bases in the middle. From germline, CDR1 is MDHEN and CDR2 SYDVKM. The CDR3: CASREPGLNNSPLHF. DNA for the CDR3: TGTGCCAGCAGAGAGCCGGGCCTGAATAATTCACCCCTCCACTTT.

The chain couples TRBV7-9 to TRBJ2-3; the D is unclear. The CDR3 totals 16 residues. Per germline, CDR1 SEHNR and CDR2 FQNEAQ (reference sequence). Trimming pared 5 bases from V and 4 bases from J, leaving 19 bases between. The CDR3, as DNA: TGTGCCAGCAGCCGCATGGGGTCATTAGGCGCAGATACGCAGTATTTT. Residues: CASSRMGSLGADTQYF.

This clonotype was recorded a few times. J is TRBJ1-5 and V is TRBV20-1, with unresolved D. The V gene's germline CDR1 is DFQATT and CDR2 SNEGSKA (reference sequence). The CDR3 length is 14 residues. V lost 1 base, J lost 1 base, and 8 bases lay in between. DNA of the CDR3: TGCAGTGCTAGAGGGGAGATGAGCAATCAGCCCCAGCATTTT. Protein: CSARGEMSNQPQHF.

This rearrangement joins TRBV6-1 to TRBJ1-5; D call uncertain. The CDR3 is 13 amino acids. Germline V lookup: CDR1 MNHNS, CDR2 SASEGT. V lost 3 bases, J lost 5 bases, and 8 bases lay in between. CDR3 protein: CASSDGPHQPQHF. CDR3 bases: TGTGCCAGCAGTGATGGGCCTCATCAGCCCCAGCATTTT.

V gene TRBV20-1 combines with J gene TRBJ1-1, with no clear D. The ends were cut back, 2 bases at V and 1 base at J, with 14 bases in the middle. The germline V gene encodes CDR1 DFQATT and CDR2 SNEGSKA (reference sequence). This CDR3 comprises 15 residues. In DNA, the CDR3 is TGCAGTGCTAGATCCACTTTGAGGGCGAACACTGAAGCTTTCTTT. Its translation: CSARSTLRANTEAFF.

The chain combines TRBV20-1 with TRBJ2-7, with 9 bases identical to TRBD1. The junction had 12 bases not matched to a gene; V was cut back by 6 bases and J by 6 bases. This CDR3 contains 14 residues. Germline V gives CDR1 DFQATT, CDR2 SNEGSKA (reference sequence). CDR3 bases: TGCAGTGCCTCCGGGACAGGGAAGAGAGGCGAGCAGTACTTC. Amino acids: CSASGTGKRGEQYF.

The rearrangement joins TRBV7-6 to TRBJ2-1; 10 bases are a match to TRBD1. Germline loops: CDR1 SGHVS, CDR2 FNYEAQ. The CDR3 extends over 15 amino acids. J lost 2 bases, V lost 4 bases, and 2 bases had no gene match. This CDR3 is CASSSGQGPYNEQFF. The CDR3 nucleotides are TGTGCCAGCAGCTCGGGACAGGGGCCCTACAATGAGCAGTTCTTC.